A few counts support the clone carrying this T cell receptor beta chain. Its cognate antigen is unknown. These data come from a study of T cells after yellow fever vaccination. Findings of the study overall: CD4 and CD8 compartments shared a small share of clonotypes. Sorted repertoires could include abundant contaminating clonotypes from bulk cells. Though weaker, the secondary response peaked faster, on day 5 versus 15.

A universal primer site and UMIs were added as TCR cDNA was made by 5'RACE template switching. Each CDR3 protein gets one entry after TCRdb re-called the 5' RACE reads with MiXCR. The table includes some 320,000 distinct CDR3 sequences, 8.7% detected once. CDR3 length: 14 residues. The V gene lost 0 bases and the J gene lost 5 bases, with 10 bases spanning the gap. The germline CDR1 and CDR2 sequences are SGHTA and FQGNSA. This rearrangement joins TRBV7-2 to TRBJ1-2; no definite D call. Sample: PBMCs, taken on the day of the first yellow fever vaccination. This receptor was obtained from a man aged 18 to 30 who received the YFV17D yellow fever vaccine. The DNA for the CDR3 is TGTGCCAGCAGCTTAGCGACGTGGGGTTATGGCTACACCTTC. This encodes CASSLATWGYGYTF.